The clone carrying this TCR beta chain appeared a few times. Its target is unknown. Likely shared infections and vaccines: all three twin pairs were reared together. The data stem from a study of identical twins' blood T cells. Study-wide results and caveats: Environmental influences on twin similarity could not be excluded.

MiXCR, run by TCRdb on the 5' RACE reads, gives a single entry per CDR3 protein. The repertoire holds around 380,000 distinct CDR3 sequences, with 28% as singletons. The V gene's germline CDR1 is LGHNT and CDR2 FRNRAP. The CDR3 length is 16 residues. Deletions cut 0 bases from V and 4 bases from J, with 13 bases between. This receptor was taken from a woman aged 18-55 years in good health. The sequencing sample was made of PBMCs. The rearrangement joins TRBV12-5 to TRBJ1-3; D perhaps matches TRBD1 (6 bases). The CDR3 sequence: CASGLVTGRSGNTIYF. CDR3 DNA: TGTGCTAGTGGTTTGGTTACAGGGAGGTCAGGAAACACCATATATTTT.